This passage covers 24 T cell receptor beta chains from one sample sequenced in a study of blood T cell repertoires in COVID-19. Sequencing was performed with immunoSEQ multiplex PCR; in TCRdb, only in-frame clones are kept and a portion is missing. The profile shows hundreds of thousands of clones, roughly nine tenths of them singletons. Sample: PBMCs or T cells enriched from blood (not recorded which). These receptors came from a woman aged 25-40 years who had recovered from COVID-19.

The chain uses TRBV5-1 and TRBJ1-2; possibly TRBD1 for D (5 bases). The CDR3 is made up of 13 amino acids. Per the germline V gene, CDR1 is SGHRS and CDR2 is YFSETQ. V was trimmed by 3 bases and J by 5 bases, leaving 11 bases between them. The DNA for the CDR3 is TGCGCCAGCAGCTCCACGACAGTGTATGGCTACACCTTC. Translation: CASSSTTVYGYTF. The full variable domain, in which reference TRBV5-1 and TRBJ1-2 provide the parts outside the CDR3, is KAGVTQTPRYLIKTRGQQVTLSCSPISGHRSVSWYQQTPGQGLQFLFEYFSETQRNKGNFPGRFSGRQFSNSRSEMNVSTLELGDSALYLCASSSTTVYGYTFGSGTRLTVV.

This clone was detected only a few times. The rearrangement uses TRBV27 and TRBJ1-1; D is possibly TRBD1 (5 bases). This CDR3 spans 14 amino acids. Trimming cost V 6 bases and J 1 base, with 12 bases left between them. The germline V gene has CDR1 MNHEY and CDR2 SMNVEV (reference sequence). The CDR3 sequence: CASRIQASNTEAFF. Here the CDR3 DNA reads TGTGCCAGCAGGATACAGGCGTCGAACACTGAAGCTTTCTTT.

This clone was recorded only once. The gene calls are TRBV29-1 and TRBJ2-3; the D gene is possibly TRBD1 (5 bases). CDR1 and CDR2 (germline): SQVTM, ANQGSEA. The length of the CDR3 is 14 residues. Between the trimmed V and J ends, which lost 7 bases and 2 bases, there was a span of 16 bases. As DNA, the CDR3 is TGCAGCGCAAACGGCAGGGTGAACACAGATACGCAGTATTTT. As protein: CSANGRVNTDTQYF.

V gene TRBV24-1 combines with J gene TRBJ1-1; 9 bases are a match to TRBD1. The germline V gene has CDR1 KGHDR and CDR2 SFDVKD. V lost 9 bases to trimming and J lost 4 bases; unmatched junction nucleotides: 8. CDR3 size: 14 residues. The CDR3 sequence: CATRDRERGTEAFF. As DNA, the CDR3 is TGTGCCACCCGGGACAGGGAAAGAGGCACTGAAGCTTTCTTT.

The chain couples TRBV10-3 to TRBJ2-7; the D gene is possibly TRBD2 (6 bases). The V end was cut by 10 bases, the J end by 4 bases, with 14 bases between. This CDR3 has 12 residues. Germline V lookup: CDR1 ENHRY, CDR2 SYGVKD. CDR3 in DNA: TGTGCCACCCGCGGGGCCGAGTACGAGCAGTACTTC. Amino acid sequence: CATRGAEYEQYF.

This clone was picked up a small number of times. V is TRBV5-1 and J is TRBJ2-5, with no clear D. V lost 5 bases, J lost 1 base, and 9 bases lay in between. The CDR3 spans 13 residues. Per the germline V gene, CDR1 is SGHRS and CDR2 is YFSETQ. The DNA of the CDR3 is TGCGCCAGCAGATCAGGTATCCAAGAGACCCAGTACTTC. Protein: CASRSGIQETQYF.

V is TRBV5-4 and J is TRBJ1-1; 10 bases are shared with TRBD1. In germline, CDR1 is SGHNT, CDR2 YYREEE (reference sequence). The CDR3 consists of 16 residues. J was trimmed by 3 bases and V by 4 bases; bases with no gene match: 9. The CDR3 sequence: CASSPDRGPTYTEAFF. The CDR3 DNA reads TGTGCCAGCAGCCCCGACAGGGGGCCGACGTACACTGAAGCTTTCTTT.

The rearrangement uses TRBV12-5 and TRBJ2-3, with D unresolved. Trimming pared 7 bases from V and 5 bases from J, leaving 13 bases between. CDR3 length: 13 residues. CDR1 and CDR2 from the germline V gene are LGHNT and FRNRAP. The CDR3 protein is CASVTSVIDTQYF. The CDR3 nucleotides read TGTGCTAGTGTGACCAGCGTGATAGATACGCAGTATTTT.

This clone was seen only once. The chain carries TRBV7-3 and TRBJ1-2; TRBD1 aligns across 8 bases. The V gene's germline CDR1 is SGHTA and CDR2 FQGTGA. The V gene end was trimmed by 5 bases and the J gene end by 10 bases; junction bases not matched to a gene: 9. The CDR3 consists of 13 residues. The DNA of the CDR3 is TGTGCCAGCAGCACTATGGACAGGGACTACTACACCTTC. It codes for CASSTMDRDYYTF.

The V call is TRBV12-3 or TRBV12-4, the J call TRBJ2-1; a weak D match, TRBD2 (6 bases). V was trimmed by 11 bases and J by 4 bases, leaving 15 bases between them. The CDR3 totals 13 residues. The CDR3 here is CASGLPLYNEQFF. In nucleotides, the CDR3 is TGTGCCTCGGGACTCCCCTTGTACAATGAGCAGTTCTTC.

V and J are TRBV4-1 and TRBJ1-1; D is uncertain. The V and J ends lost 0 bases and 1 base respectively, with 6 bases between them. CDR3 size: 14 residues. Germline assignment: CDR1 MGHRA and CDR2 YSYEKL. The CDR3 DNA sequence: TGCGCCAGCAGCCAAGAACAGACGAACACTGAAGCTTTCTTT. Its translation: CASSQEQTNTEAFF.

This sequence joins TRBV9 and TRBJ2-2; a possible D gene is TRBD1 (5 bases). Trimming shortened V by 4 bases and J by 0 bases, and 10 bases separated the two germline ends. The CDR3 consists of 15 residues. The germline V gene encodes CDR1 SGDLS and CDR2 YYNGEE. The CDR3 region has the DNA TGTGCCAGCAGCCCGACGACAGCGAACACCGGGGAGCTGTTTTTT. Residues: CASSPTTANTGELFF. The variable domain in full, completed from reference TRBV9 and TRBJ2-2, reads DSGVTQTPKHLITATGQRVTLRCSPRSGDLSVYWYQQSLDQGLQFLIQYYNGEERAKGNILERFSAQQFPDLHSELNLSSLELGDSALYFCASSPTTANTGELFFGEGSRLTVL.

This chain links TRBV6-2 or TRBV6-3 with TRBJ2-2; D perhaps matches TRBD1 (5 bases). CDR1 is MNHEY and CDR2 is SVGEGT in the germline V gene. This CDR3 comprises 18 residues. V lost 4 bases, J lost 0 bases, and 18 bases lay in between. The CDR3 bases are TGTGCCAGCAGTTTCCGACAAACAGGATCCCCGAACACCGGGGAGCTGTTTTTT. The encoded protein is CASSFRQTGSPNTGELFF.

J is TRBJ2-2 and V is TRBV24-1; tentatively, D is TRBD1 (5 bases). Germline CDR1 and CDR2: KGHDR and SFDVKD. The length of the CDR3 is 16 residues. The V gene lost 0 bases and the J gene lost 0 bases, with 7 bases spanning the gap. This CDR3 is CATSDLTGSNTGELFF. CDR3 bases: TGTGCCACCAGTGATTTGACAGGTTCGAACACCGGGGAGCTGTTTTTT.

The chain is built from TRBV11-2 and TRBJ2-7; D is possibly TRBD1 (5 bases). Germline CDR1 and CDR2: SGHAT and FQNNGV. There are 15 residues in the CDR3. V was pared by 2 bases and J by 1 base, with 12 bases between. The CDR3 region is CASSLSGSPSYEQYF. The CDR3 DNA is TGTGCCAGCAGCTTATCAGGGTCCCCTTCCTACGAGCAGTACTTC.

The rearrangement joins TRBV3-1 (or the pseudogene TRBV3-2) to TRBJ1-3; D call uncertain. CDR1 and CDR2 (germline): LGHDT, YNNKEL (reference sequence). The length of the CDR3 is 11 residues. The chain's CDR3 is CATQRGNTIYF. The DNA of the CDR3 is TGTGCGACTCAAAGGGGAAACACCATATATTTT.

In this sample, this clone turned up once. V usage is TRBV27 and J usage is TRBJ2-3, with D possibly matching TRBD1 (6 bases). The V end was cut by 5 bases, the J end by 1 base, with 7 bases between. The germline CDR1 and CDR2 sequences are MNHEY and SMNVEV (reference sequence). The CDR3 contains 13 residues. Here the CDR3 reads CASSPGGTDTQYF. The CDR3 DNA is TGTGCCAGCAGTCCAGGGGGCACAGATACGCAGTATTTT.

The J gene is TRBJ1-2, the V gene TRBV6-1; TRBD1 matches at 8 bases. Germline V CDR1 and CDR2: MNHNS, SASEGT. V lost 3 bases, J lost 1 base, and 16 bases stayed unmatched. The CDR3 contains 19 residues. The CDR3, as DNA: TGTGCCAGCAGTGATAAGACAGGGGCCGAAGCCCATTTTAACTATGGCTACACCTTC. Protein product: CASSDKTGAEAHFNYGYTF.

The V and J genes are TRBV2 and TRBJ2-7; 9 nucleotides line up with TRBD1. The CDR3 sequence is 13 residues long. Germline V gene lookup returns CDR1 SNHLY and CDR2 FYNNEI. Trimming cost V 9 bases and J 2 bases; bases outside gene matches: 5. CDR3 coding DNA: TGTGCCAGGGGGGGACAGGGAGCCTACGAGCAGTACTTC. It encodes CARGGQGAYEQYF.

The V call is TRBV4-2, the J call TRBJ1-3; TRBD1 agrees at 10 bases. The length of the CDR3 is 14 residues. Per the germline V gene, CDR1 is LGHNA and CDR2 is YNFKEQ. V gave up 4 bases and J gave up 8 bases; unmatched junction bases: 5. The CDR3 reads CASSRGQGEDTIYF. The DNA of the CDR3 is TGTGCCAGCAGCCGAGGACAGGGGGAGGACACCATATATTTT.

This clone has ten or more counts. This chain links TRBV5-1 with TRBJ1-3; D unclear. The CDR3 runs to 17 residues. Germline V gene data show CDR1 as SGHRS and CDR2 as YFSETQ. Trimming stripped 0 bases from V and 0 bases from J, with 13 bases between. CDR3 DNA sequence: TGCGCCAGCAGCTTGGATTCCGCGGCCTCCTCTGGAAACACCATATATTTT. Amino acids: CASSLDSAASSGNTIYF.

V and J are TRBV5-8 and TRBJ2-5, with TRBD1 identical over 7 bases. The germline V gene encodes CDR1 SGHTS and CDR2 YDEGEE. This CDR3 has 14 amino acids. V shed 4 bases and J 4 bases; nucleotides not matched to a gene: 7. CDR3 loop: CASSPGQVLETQYF. DNA for the CDR3: TGTGCCAGCAGCCCCGGACAGGTTCTAGAGACCCAGTACTTC.

The rearrangement links TRBV7-3 to TRBJ2-2; D not certain. V lost 1 base and J 0 bases, leaving 9 bases between the germline ends. Germline V gene data show CDR1 as SGHTA and CDR2 as FQGTGA. The CDR3 sequence is 16 residues long. The DNA of the CDR3 is TGTGCCAGCAGCTTAATGGCGGTGGCGAACACCGGGGAGCTGTTTTTT. This gives the protein CASSLMAVANTGELFF.

The rearrangement joins TRBV2 to TRBJ2-7, with TRBD1 matching over 8 bases. Unmatched junction bases numbered 6, after V lost 7 bases and J lost 1 base. CDR1 and CDR2 (germline): SNHLY, FYNNEI. The CDR3 covers 14 residues. The CDR3 DNA follows: TGTGCCAGCATTACGACAGGGGCTTCCTACGAGCAGTACTTC. It encodes CASITTGASYEQYF.